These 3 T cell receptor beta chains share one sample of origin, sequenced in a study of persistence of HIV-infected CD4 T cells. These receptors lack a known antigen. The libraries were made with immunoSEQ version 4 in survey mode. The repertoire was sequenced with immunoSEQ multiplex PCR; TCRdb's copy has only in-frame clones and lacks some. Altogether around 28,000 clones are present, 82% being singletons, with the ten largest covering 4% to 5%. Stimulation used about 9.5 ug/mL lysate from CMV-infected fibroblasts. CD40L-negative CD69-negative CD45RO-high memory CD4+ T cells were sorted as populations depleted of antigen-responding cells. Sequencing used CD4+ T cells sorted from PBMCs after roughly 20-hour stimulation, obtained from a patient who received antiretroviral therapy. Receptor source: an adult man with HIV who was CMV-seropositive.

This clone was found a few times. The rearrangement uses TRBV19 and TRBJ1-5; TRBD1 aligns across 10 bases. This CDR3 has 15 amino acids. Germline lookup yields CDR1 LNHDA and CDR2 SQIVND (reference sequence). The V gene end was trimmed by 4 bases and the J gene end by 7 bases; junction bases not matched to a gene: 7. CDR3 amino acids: CASSTYGQGVQPQHF. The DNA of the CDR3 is TGTGCCAGTAGTACCTACGGACAGGGGGTCCAGCCCCAGCATTTT.

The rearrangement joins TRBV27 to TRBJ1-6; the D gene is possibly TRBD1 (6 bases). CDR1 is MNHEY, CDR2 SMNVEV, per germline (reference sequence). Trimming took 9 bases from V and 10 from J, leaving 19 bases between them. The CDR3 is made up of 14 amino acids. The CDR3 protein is CASWTALGGSPLHF. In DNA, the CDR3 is TGTGCCAGTTGGACAGCCCTCGGTGGCTCACCCCTCCACTTT.

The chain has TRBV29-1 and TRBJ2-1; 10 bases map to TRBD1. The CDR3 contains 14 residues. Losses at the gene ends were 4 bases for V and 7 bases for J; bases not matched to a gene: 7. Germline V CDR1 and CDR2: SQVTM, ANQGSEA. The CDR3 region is CSVVPGQGRNEQFF. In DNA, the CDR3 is TGCAGCGTTGTCCCGGGACAGGGGAGAAATGAGCAGTTCTTC.